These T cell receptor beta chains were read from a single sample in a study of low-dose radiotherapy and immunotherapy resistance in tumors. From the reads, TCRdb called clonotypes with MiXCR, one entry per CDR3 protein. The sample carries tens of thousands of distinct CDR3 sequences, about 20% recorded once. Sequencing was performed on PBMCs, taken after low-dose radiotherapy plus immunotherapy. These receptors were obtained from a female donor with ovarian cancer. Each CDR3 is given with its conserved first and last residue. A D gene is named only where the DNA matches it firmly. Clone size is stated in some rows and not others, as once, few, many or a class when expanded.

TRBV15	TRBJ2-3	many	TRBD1	CATSSLGQAGDTQYF	TGTGCCACCAGCAGTCTCGGACAGGCGGGAGATACGCAGTATTTT
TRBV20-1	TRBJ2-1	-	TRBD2	CSARGAGGPAYNEQFF	TGCAGTGCTAGAGGGGCGGGAGGGCCTGCATACAATGAGCAGTTCTTC
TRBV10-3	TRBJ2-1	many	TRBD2	CATLAAGGDEQFF	TGTGCCACCCTAGCAGCGGGGGGGGATGAGCAGTTCTTC
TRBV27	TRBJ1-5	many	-	CASSAQGYSNQPQHF	TGTGCCAGCAGTGCGCAGGGCTATAGCAATCAGCCCCAGCATTTT
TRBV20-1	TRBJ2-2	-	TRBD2	CSAALAGLNTGELFF	TGCAGTGCCGCCCTAGCGGGGCTGAACACCGGGGAGCTGTTTTTT
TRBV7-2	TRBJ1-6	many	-	CASSFSPGRANSPLHF	TGTGCCAGCAGCTTTTCCCCCGGCCGGGCGAATTCACCCCTCCACTTT
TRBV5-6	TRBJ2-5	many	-	CASSVGLGETQYF	TGTGCCAGCAGCGTTGGACTGGGAGAGACCCAGTACTTC
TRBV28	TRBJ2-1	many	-	CAAPSSHNEQFF	TGTGCAGCCCCAAGCAGTCACAATGAGCAGTTCTTC
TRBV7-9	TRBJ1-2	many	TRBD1	CASSSTGTARLRNYGYTF	TGTGCCAGCAGCTCGACTGGGACAGCAAGACTCCGAAACTATGGCTACACCTTC
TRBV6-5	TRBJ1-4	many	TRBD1	CASSPDRGDEKLFF	TGTGCCAGCAGCCCGGACAGGGGTGATGAAAAACTGTTTTTT
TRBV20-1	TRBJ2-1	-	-	CSARGDLTGSSYNEQFF	TGCAGTGCTAGAGGGGACTTGACAGGTAGCTCCTACAATGAGCAGTTCTTC